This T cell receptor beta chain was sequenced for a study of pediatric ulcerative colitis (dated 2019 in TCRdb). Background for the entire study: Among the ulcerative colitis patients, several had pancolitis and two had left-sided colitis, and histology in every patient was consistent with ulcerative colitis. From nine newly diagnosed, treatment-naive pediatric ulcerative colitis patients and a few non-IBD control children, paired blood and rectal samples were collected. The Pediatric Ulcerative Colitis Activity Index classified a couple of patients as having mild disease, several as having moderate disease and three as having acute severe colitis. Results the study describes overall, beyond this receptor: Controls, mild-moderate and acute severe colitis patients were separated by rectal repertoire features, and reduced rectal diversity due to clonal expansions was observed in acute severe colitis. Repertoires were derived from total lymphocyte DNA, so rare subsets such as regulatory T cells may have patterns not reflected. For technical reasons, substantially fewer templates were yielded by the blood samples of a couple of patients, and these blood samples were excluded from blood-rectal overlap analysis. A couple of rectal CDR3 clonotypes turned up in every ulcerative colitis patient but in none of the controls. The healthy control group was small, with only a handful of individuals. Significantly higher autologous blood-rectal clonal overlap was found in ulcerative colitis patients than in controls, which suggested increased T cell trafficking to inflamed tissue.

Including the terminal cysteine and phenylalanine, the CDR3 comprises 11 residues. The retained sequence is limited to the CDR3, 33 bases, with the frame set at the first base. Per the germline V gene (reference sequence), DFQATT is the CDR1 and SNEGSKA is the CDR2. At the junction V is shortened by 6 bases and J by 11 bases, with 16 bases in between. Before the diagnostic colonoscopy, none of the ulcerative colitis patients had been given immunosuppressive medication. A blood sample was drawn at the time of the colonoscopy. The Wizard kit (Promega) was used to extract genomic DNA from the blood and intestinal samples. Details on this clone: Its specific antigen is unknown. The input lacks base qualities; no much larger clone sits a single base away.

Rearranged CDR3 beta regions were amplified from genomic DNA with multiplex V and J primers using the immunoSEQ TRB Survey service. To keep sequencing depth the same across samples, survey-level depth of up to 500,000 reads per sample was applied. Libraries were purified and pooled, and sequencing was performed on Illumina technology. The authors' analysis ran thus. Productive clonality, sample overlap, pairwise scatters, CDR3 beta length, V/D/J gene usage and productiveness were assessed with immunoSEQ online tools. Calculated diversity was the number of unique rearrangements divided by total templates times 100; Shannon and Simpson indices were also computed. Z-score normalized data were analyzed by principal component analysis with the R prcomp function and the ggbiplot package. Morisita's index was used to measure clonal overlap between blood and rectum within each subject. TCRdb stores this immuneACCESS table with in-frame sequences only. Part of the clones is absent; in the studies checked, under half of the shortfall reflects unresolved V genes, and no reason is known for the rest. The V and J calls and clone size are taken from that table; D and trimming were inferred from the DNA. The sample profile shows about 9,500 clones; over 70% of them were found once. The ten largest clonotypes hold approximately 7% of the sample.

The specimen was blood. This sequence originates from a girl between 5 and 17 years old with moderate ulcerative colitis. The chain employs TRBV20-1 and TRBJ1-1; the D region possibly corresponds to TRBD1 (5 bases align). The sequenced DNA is TGCAGTGCCCGGGACGCCGAAGAGGCTTTCTTT. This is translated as CSARDAEEAFF.